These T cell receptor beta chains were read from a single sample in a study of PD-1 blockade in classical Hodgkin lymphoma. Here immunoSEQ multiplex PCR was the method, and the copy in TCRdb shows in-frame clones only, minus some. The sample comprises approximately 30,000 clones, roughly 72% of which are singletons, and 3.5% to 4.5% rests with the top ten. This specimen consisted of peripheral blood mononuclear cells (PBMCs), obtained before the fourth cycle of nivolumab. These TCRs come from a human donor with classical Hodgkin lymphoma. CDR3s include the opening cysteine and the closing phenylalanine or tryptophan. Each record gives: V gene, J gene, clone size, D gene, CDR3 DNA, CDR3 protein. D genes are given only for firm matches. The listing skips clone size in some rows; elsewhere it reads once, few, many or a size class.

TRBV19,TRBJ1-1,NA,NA,TGTGCCAGTAGGATAAGGGACGGGAACCCGAACACTGAAGCTTTCTTT,CASRIRDGNPNTEAFF
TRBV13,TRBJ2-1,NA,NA,TGTGCCAGCAACGACAATGAGCAGTTCTTC,CASNDNEQFF
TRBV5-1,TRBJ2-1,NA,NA,TGCGCCAGCAGCTTGGAGTCGCGGAGCTCCTACAATGAGCAGTTCTTC,CASSLESRSSYNEQFF
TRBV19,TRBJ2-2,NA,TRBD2,TGTGCCAGTAGTAGGACTAGCTACACCGGGGAGCTGTTTTTT,CASSRTSYTGELFF
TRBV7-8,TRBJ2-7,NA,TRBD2,TGTGCCAGCAGCTCGTTCGGGGGGTCTTCCTACGAGCAGTACTTC,CASSSFGGSSYEQYF
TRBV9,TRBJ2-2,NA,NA,TGTGCCAGCAGCGTAGGCTCCCCGGGGACCGGGGAGCTGTTTTTT,CASSVGSPGTGELFF
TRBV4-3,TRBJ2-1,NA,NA,TGCGCCAGCAGCCAAGAGGAAGCCAATGAGCAGTTCTTC,CASSQEEANEQFF
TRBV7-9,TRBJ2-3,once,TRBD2,TGTGCCAGCAGCACAGCGGGAGGGCCTGATACGCAGTATTTT,CASSTAGGPDTQYF
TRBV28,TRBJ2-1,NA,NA,TGTGCCAGCAGTTTATATGAGGGGGAGGGCAATGAGCAGTTCTTC,CASSLYEGEGNEQFF
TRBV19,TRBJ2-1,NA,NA,TGTGCCAGTAGTATAGACGCCAGCTCCTACAATGAGCAGTTCTTC,CASSIDASSYNEQFF
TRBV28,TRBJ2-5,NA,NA,TGTGCCAGCGGTAGAAGCGGACAAGAGACCCAGTACTTC,CASGRSGQETQYF
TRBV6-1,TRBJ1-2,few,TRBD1,TGTGCCAGCAGTTGGACAGGGCTGTTGGAAGGCTACACCTTC,CASSWTGLLEGYTF
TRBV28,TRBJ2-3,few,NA,TGTGCCAGCAGTCTGACCTTCGGTGCAGATACGCAGTATTTT,CASSLTFGADTQYF
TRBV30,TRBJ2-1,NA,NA,TGTGCCTGGAGTGAGACGGGACTTTACAATGAGCAGTTCTTC,CAWSETGLYNEQFF
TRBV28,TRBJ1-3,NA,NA,TGTGCCAGCAGTTCCCCGGCGGGGGGGCCTGGAAACACCATATATTTT,CASSSPAGGPGNTIYF
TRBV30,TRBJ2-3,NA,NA,TGTGCCTGGAGGCCCTTCGGGGGACCCCGCACAGATACGCAGTATTTT,CAWRPFGGPRTDTQYF
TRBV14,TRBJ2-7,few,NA,TGTGCCAGCAGTCAGACAGTTTACTACGAGCAGTACTTC,CASSQTVYYEQYF
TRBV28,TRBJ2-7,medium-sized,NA,TGTGCCAGCAGTACTTACTCTATAGCCGCCGAGCAGTACTTC,CASSTYSIAAEQYF
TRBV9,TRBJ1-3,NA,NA,TGTGCCAGCAGCGTAGCGGGGGGCAGCTCTGGAAACACCATATATTTT,CASSVAGGSSGNTIYF
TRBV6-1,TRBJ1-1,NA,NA,TGTGCCAGCAGTGAACCCAACAGTATGGCTTTCTTT,CASSEPNSMAFF
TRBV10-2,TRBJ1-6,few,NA,TGCGCCAGCAGATCACAGGAGGGAAGTTCACCCCTCCACTTT,CASRSQEGSSPLHF
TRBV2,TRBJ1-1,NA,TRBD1,TGTGCCAGCAGTGAAGTGGCAGGGGGCCCCAACACTGAAGCTTTCTTT,CASSEVAGGPNTEAFF
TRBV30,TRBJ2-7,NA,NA,TGTGCCTGGAGTGTTTACTCGTCCTACGAGCAGTACTTC,CAWSVYSSYEQYF
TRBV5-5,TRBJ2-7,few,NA,TGTGCCAGCAGCGCTTCAGCCTCAAGCTCCTACGAGCAGTACTTC,CASSASASSSYEQYF
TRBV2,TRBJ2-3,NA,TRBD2,TGTGCCAGCAGTGTCGGAGCGGGGGGGCCCACAGATACGCAGTATTTT,CASSVGAGGPTDTQYF
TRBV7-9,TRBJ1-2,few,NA,TGTGCCAGCAGCTTAGCGTTCGGGGCAGGGGAGGACGGTGGCTACACCTTC,CASSLAFGAGEDGGYTF
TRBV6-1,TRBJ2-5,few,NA,TGTGCCAGCAGAGCCAGCGGTAGGGACCAAGAGACCCAGTACTTC,CASRASGRDQETQYF
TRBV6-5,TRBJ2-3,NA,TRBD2,TGTGCCAGCAGTTTCCCGAGAGCGGGAGAGGATACGCAGTATTTT,CASSFPRAGEDTQYF
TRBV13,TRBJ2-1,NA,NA,TGTGCCAGCAGCTTAGTGGGGGATGAGCAGTTCTTC,CASSLVGDEQFF
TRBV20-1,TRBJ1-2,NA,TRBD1,TGCAGCGGACAGGGCTATGGCTACACCTTC,CSGQGYGYTF
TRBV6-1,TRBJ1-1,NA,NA,TGTGCCAGCAGTTCCAGCCCCGGGGGAACTGAAGCTTTCTTT,CASSSSPGGTEAFF
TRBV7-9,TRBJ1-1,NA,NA,TGTGCCAGCAGCCACCAATCGAACACTGAAGCTTTCTTT,CASSHQSNTEAFF
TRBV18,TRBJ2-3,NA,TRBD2,TGTGCCAGCTCACTACGTCCGGGCGGGAGAGGTACAGATACGCAGTATTTT,CASSLRPGGRGTDTQYF